Below, one TCR beta chain is given with its context. Per the study methods: Reference gene primer amplification yielded estimated nucleated cell counts. Clones were read by immunoSEQ multiplex PCR, and TCRdb kept only the in-frame ones, dropping some. Clonal size and the V and J genes are those of that table, whereas D and trimming came from the DNA. This table holds about 250,000 clones, 70% to 90% found once. This record comes from a study of blood T cell repertoires in COVID-19. Looking at the study overall: Acute and convalescent COVID-19 samples came from the United States, Italy and Spain.

Germline CDR1 is KGHSH and CDR2 is LQKENI. With V trimmed by 4 bases and J by 7 bases, 1 base remained unmatched. The CDR3 is made up of 14 amino acids. Participants in the exposed group had met a COVID-19 case in the 2 weeks before joining the study. Sequenced material: PBMCs or T cells enriched from blood (not recorded which). The chain carries TRBV18 and TRBJ1-6; 10 bases match TRBD1. The source is a woman aged 45-65 years who had been exposed to COVID-19. This CDR3 is CASSLDRGNSPLHF. CDR3 nucleotide sequence: TGTGCCAGCTCACTGGACAGGGGGAATTCACCCCTCCACTTT.